The 14 T cell receptor beta chains listed next were all sequenced from one sample in a study of metastatic and nonmetastatic thyroid tumors. With MiXCR, TCRdb called clones anew from the PCR reads. This sample has under 35,000 clones, with 20% to 25% found just once. No patient received treatment before thyroid surgery. Sequencing was done on a sample of blood. The source is a female donor with papillary thyroid cancer or a benign thyroid nodule (not recorded which). Some clones in this sample may be carry-over from other donors' samples.

This clone was seen repeatedly, ten times or more. The chain has TRBV5-4 and TRBJ2-7, with TRBD2 as a possible D gene (5 bases). Per the germline V gene, CDR1 is SGHNT and CDR2 is YYREEE (reference sequence). The CDR3 is made up of 14 amino acids. Trimming took 0 bases from V and 6 from J, leaving 13 bases between them. The CDR3 nucleotides read TGTGCCAGCAGCTTGGACGCGGGTAGTGCCGAGCAGTACTTC. This sequence encodes CASSLDAGSAEQYF.

This clone showed up many times. The CDR3 nucleotides read TGTGCCAGCAGCCCCCTCCGGGACTACAATGAGCAGTTCTTC. This translates into CASSPLRDYNEQFF. The gene calls are TRBV11-3 and TRBJ2-1; maybe TRBD2 (5 bases). The V gene's germline CDR1 is SGHNT and CDR2 YENEEA. V was cut by 5 bases and J by 3 bases, with 11 bases left in between. The CDR3 covers 14 residues.

This clone was seen only a few times. This sequence joins TRBV6-1 and TRBJ1-6, with D perhaps matching TRBD1 (5 bases). The CDR3 is made up of 14 amino acids. V was pared by 6 bases and J by 8 bases, with 14 bases between. The germline V gene has CDR1 MNHNS and CDR2 SASEGT. The CDR3 DNA reads TGTGCCAGCAGCCCCGGGACGGCTTATTCACCCCTCCACTTT. Protein: CASSPGTAYSPLHF.

On this clone itself: Relative to the germline gene, one junction end is altered; a read error may explain this. This chain links TRBV12-3 or TRBV12-4 with TRBJ1-5; D is uncertain. This CDR3 is 12 amino acids long. DNA for the CDR3: TGTTCCAGCAGCCGGGTCGGAGGCCTGCTGCATTTT. Translation: CSSSRVGGLLHF.

This clone was counted at least ten times. The chain couples TRBV5-1 to TRBJ1-2, with D uncertain. Germline V lookup: CDR1 SGHRS, CDR2 YFSETQ. The CDR3 sequence is 14 residues long. The V end lost 0 bases, the J end lost 4 bases, and 10 bases lay between the germline ends. The CDR3 protein is CASSLASSIYGYTF. The CDR3 region has the DNA TGCGCCAGCAGCTTGGCGTCAAGTATCTATGGCTACACCTTC.

This clone was seen many times. CDR3 in DNA: TGTGCCAGCAGCTTTAGGATTTTGGGCGAGACCGGGGAGCTGTTTTTT. It is translated as CASSFRILGETGELFF. The J gene is TRBJ2-2, the V gene TRBV11-3; D call uncertain. This CDR3 contains 16 residues. Germline V lookup: CDR1 SGHNT, CDR2 YENEEA. V was trimmed by 3 bases and J by 5 bases, leaving 16 bases between them.

This clone occurred many times. The chain couples TRBV18 to TRBJ2-1; 7 nucleotides match TRBD1. Unmatched junction bases numbered 7, after V lost 3 bases and J lost 8 bases. CDR3 length: 14 amino acids. Germline V gene sequence: CDR1 KGHSH, CDR2 LQKENI. CDR3 sequence (DNA): TGTGCCAGCTCACCCCGTACCCAGGGGGATGAGCAGTTCTTC. Its translation: CASSPRTQGDEQFF.

The table lists this clone with many counts. The chain links TRBV6-4 to TRBJ2-5; 9 bases are shared with TRBD2. The V gene's germline CDR1 is MRHNA and CDR2 SNTAGT. After removal of 4 bases from V and 2 bases from J, the junction contained 5 bases not matched to a gene. CDR3 size: 15 residues. CDR3 protein: CASSGTSGPQETQYF. As DNA, the CDR3 is TGTGCCAGCAGTGGTACTAGCGGGCCTCAAGAGACCCAGTACTTC.

This clone has more than one count but fewer than ten. The gene calls are TRBV7-2 and TRBJ2-1; 10 positions match TRBD2. V dropped 6 bases and J dropped 7; count of bases not matched to a gene: 9. CDR1 and CDR2 from the germline V gene are SGHTA and FQGNSA. The CDR3 covers 15 residues. CDR3 sequence (DNA): TGTGCCAGCAGACTGAGCGGGGGGGCCTCGAATGAGCAGTTCTTC. It yields the protein CASRLSGGASNEQFF. Together with reference TRBV7-2 and TRBJ2-1, the CDR3 gives the full variable domain: GAGVSQSPSNKVTEKGKDVELRCDPISGHTALYWYRQSLGQGLEFLIYFQGNSAPDKSGLPSDRFSAERTGGSVSTLTIQRTQQEDSAVYLCASRLSGGASNEQFFGPGTRLTVL.

The genes are TRBV28 and TRBJ2-7, with D unclear. The CDR3 sequence is 11 residues long. Per the germline V gene, CDR1 is MDHEN and CDR2 is SYDVKM. V was pared by 9 bases and J by 5 bases, with 11 bases between. CDR3 sequence reads: CARSLRHEQYF. CDR3 nucleotides: TGTGCCAGGAGCCTCCGGCACGAGCAGTACTTC.

This clone was observed at least ten times. The rearrangement joins TRBV20-1 to TRBJ1-2; possible D gene TRBD1, 6 bases. In germline, CDR1 is DFQATT, CDR2 SNEGSKA (reference sequence). The CDR3 covers 16 residues. V was cut by 2 bases and J by 0 bases, with 16 bases left in between. CDR3 nucleotide sequence: TGCAGTGCTAGACTTACAAAGGACAGATCTAACTATGGCTACACCTTC. Its protein is CSARLTKDRSNYGYTF.

This clone was counted a few times. A single base separates this from a much larger clone, so it may be a read error. The same CDR3 can be traced to other DNA sequences in this sample. V usage is TRBV29-1 and J usage is TRBJ2-7; D is undetermined. This CDR3 comprises 12 residues. Per the germline V gene, CDR1 is SQVTM and CDR2 is ANQGSEA. The ends were cut back, 6 bases at V and 2 bases at J, with 11 bases in the middle. Written as DNA, the CDR3 is TGCAGCGTCCTGCGTGACACCTACGAGCAGTACTTC. Amino acids: CSVLRDTYEQYF.

Comment on this clone: This may stem from a read error, because a much larger clone lies one nucleotide away. The rearrangement joins TRBV2 to TRBJ1-2, with 7 nucleotides matching TRBD1. The CDR3 is 15 amino acids. The germline gives CDR1 SNHLY, CDR2 FYNNEI. After removal of 3 bases from V and 6 bases from J, the junction contained 10 bases not matched to a gene. CDR3 nucleotides: TGTGCCAGCAGTGAGCCGGAGAGAGGGGGCAATGGCTACACCTTC. This encodes CASSEPERGGNGYTF. The entire variable domain, with the rest obtained from reference TRBV2 and TRBJ1-2, is as follows: EPEVTQTPSHQVTQMGQEVILRCVPISNHLYFYWYRQILGQKVEFLVSFYNNEISEKSEIFDDQFSVERPDGSNFTLKIRSTKLEDSAMYFCASSEPERGGNGYTFGSGTRLTVV.

The genes are TRBV18 and TRBJ2-2, with D perhaps matching TRBD1 or TRBD2 (5 bases each). V lost 2 bases to trimming and J lost 4 bases, with 11 bases between them. The length of the CDR3 is 15 residues. The germline gives CDR1 KGHSH, CDR2 LQKENI. This chain's CDR3 is CASSPSQGVTGELFF. CDR3 sequence (DNA): TGTGCCAGCTCACCATCCCAGGGAGTCACCGGGGAGCTGTTTTTT.